Below, 10 T cell receptor beta chains from the same sample are listed, as sequenced in a study of shared clonotypes between healthy human individuals. Sequencing was performed with immunoSEQ multiplex PCR; in TCRdb, only in-frame clones are kept and a portion is missing. The data hold some 1.1 million clones, with roughly 80% observed a single time. Material for sequencing was memory CD4+ T cells from PBMCs. The subset: CD45RA-negative fraction. These receptors all come from a man in his late teens or twenties in good health. Some clones in this sample may be carry-over from other donors' samples.

This chain links TRBV18 with TRBJ1-1, with 8 bases that match TRBD1. The V gene end was trimmed by 5 bases and the J gene end by 5 bases; junction bases not matched to a gene: 4. In germline, CDR1 is KGHSH, CDR2 LQKENI. The CDR3 totals 13 residues. For the CDR3, the DNA is TGTGCCAGCTCAGACAGGGGAGGGACTGAAGCTTTCTTT. This gives the protein CASSDRGGTEAFF.

About this clone: Additional DNA sequences in this sample encode the identical CDR3. V and J are TRBV4-2 and TRBJ2-3; D unresolved. The germline V gene has CDR1 LGHNA and CDR2 YNFKEQ. This CDR3 region has 12 residues. The V end lost 0 bases, the J end lost 5 bases, and 3 bases lay between the germline ends. The CDR3 loop reads CASSQERDTQYF. The CDR3 DNA sequence: TGTGCCAGCAGCCAAGAGCGAGATACGCAGTATTTT.

DNA of the CDR3: TGTGCCAGCAGCCCGTGGGGACAAGTCACAGATACGCAGTATTTT. Translating it yields CASSPWGQVTDTQYF. This chain links TRBV5-4 with TRBJ2-3; maybe TRBD1 (6 bases). The CDR3 consists of 15 residues. The ends were cut back, 4 bases at V and 2 bases at J, with 14 bases in the middle. Germline V gene sequence: CDR1 SGHNT, CDR2 YYREEE (reference sequence).

This clone appeared a few times. The V gene is TRBV5-1, the J gene TRBJ1-2; perhaps TRBD1 as D (5 bases). Trimming cost V 7 bases and J 8 bases, with 21 bases left between them. The CDR3 loop spans 14 amino acids. From germline, CDR1 is SGHRS and CDR2 YFSETQ. CDR3 loop: CASGSREQAGGYTF. The CDR3 DNA follows: TGCGCCAGCGGGAGTCGGGAACAGGCTGGCGGCTACACCTTC. The whole variable domain, remainder taken from reference TRBV5-1 and TRBJ1-2, is KAGVTQTPRYLIKTRGQQVTLSCSPISGHRSVSWYQQTPGQGLQFLFEYFSETQRNKGNFPGRFSGRQFSNSRSEMNVSTLELGDSALYLCASGSREQAGGYTFGSGTRLTVV.

This chain links TRBV2 with TRBJ2-2; maybe TRBD1 (5 bases). V lost 11 bases, J lost 4 bases, and 17 bases lay in between. The CDR3 runs to 14 residues. CDR1 and CDR2 (germline): SNHLY, FYNNEI. The CDR3 spells CAARLRQITGELFF. As DNA, the CDR3 is TGTGCCGCACGCCTAAGACAGATCACCGGGGAGCTGTTTTTT.

This clone was seen only a few times. This chain links TRBV28 with TRBJ2-2; TRBD1 might be the D (6 bases). The CDR3 is 15 residues long. CDR1 and CDR2 (germline): MDHEN, SYDVKM. The V end was cut by 6 bases, the J end by 2 bases, with 13 bases between. The CDR3 sequence: CASRPGTTNTGELFF. In DNA form, the CDR3 reads TGTGCCAGCAGGCCCGGGACAACCAACACCGGGGAGCTGTTTTTT.

On this clone itself: One junction end does not reproduce the germline sequence, and a read error may be involved. The CDR3 sequence is CASSEEALAGVKETQYF. CDR3 bases: TGTGCCAGCAGCGAAGAGGCCCTCGCGGGAGTCAAAGAGACCCAGTACTTC. This chain connects TRBV4-2 to TRBJ2-5; 7 bases are shared with TRBD2. Germline lookup yields CDR1 LGHNA and CDR2 YNFKEQ. The CDR3 is 17 amino acids.

Concerning this clone: One junction end does not reproduce the germline sequence, and a read error may be involved. The gene calls are TRBV5-4 and TRBJ2-2; D is perhaps TRBD1 (6 bases). This CDR3 has 15 residues. Germline-derived CDR1 and CDR2 are SGHNT and YYREEE (reference sequence). The CDR3 loop reads CASSQEQGNTGELFF. CDR3 coding DNA: TGCGCCAGCAGCCAAGAACAGGGAAACACCGGGGAGCTGTTTTTT.

About this clone: The same CDR3 is also encoded by other DNA sequences in this sample. The chain has TRBV7-3 and TRBJ2-1; 9 bases map to TRBD2. Germline CDR1 reads SGHTA; CDR2 reads FQGTGA. After removal of 0 bases from V and 5 bases from J, the junction contained 8 bases not matched to a gene. The CDR3 sequence is 17 residues long. The DNA for the CDR3 is TGTGCCAGCAGCTTAACGTTTAGGGCTAGCGGGGACAATGAGCAGTTCTTC. This encodes CASSLTFRASGDNEQFF.

The rearrangement joins TRBV9 to TRBJ2-7; D unclear. Germline CDR1 is SGDLS and CDR2 is YYNGEE. Trimming took 0 bases from V and 6 from J, leaving 19 bases between them. CDR3 length: 16 residues. The CDR3 loop is CASSVGSTSKPFEQYF. In DNA, the CDR3 is TGTGCCAGCAGCGTAGGATCGACATCTAAGCCCTTCGAGCAGTACTTC.